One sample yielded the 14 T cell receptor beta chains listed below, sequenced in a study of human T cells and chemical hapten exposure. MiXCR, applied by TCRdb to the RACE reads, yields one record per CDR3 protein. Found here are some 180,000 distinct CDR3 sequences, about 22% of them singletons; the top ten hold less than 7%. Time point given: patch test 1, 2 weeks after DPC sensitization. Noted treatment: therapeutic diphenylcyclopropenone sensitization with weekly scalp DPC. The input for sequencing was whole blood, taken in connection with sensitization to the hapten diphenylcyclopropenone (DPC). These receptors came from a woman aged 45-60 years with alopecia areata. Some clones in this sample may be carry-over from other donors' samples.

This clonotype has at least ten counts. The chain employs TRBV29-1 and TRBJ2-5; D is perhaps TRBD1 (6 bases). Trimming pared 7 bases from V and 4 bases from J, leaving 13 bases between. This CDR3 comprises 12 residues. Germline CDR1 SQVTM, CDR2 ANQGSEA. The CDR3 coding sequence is TGCAGCGCTGGGACACGAGGAGAGACCCAGTACTTC. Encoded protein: CSAGTRGETQYF.

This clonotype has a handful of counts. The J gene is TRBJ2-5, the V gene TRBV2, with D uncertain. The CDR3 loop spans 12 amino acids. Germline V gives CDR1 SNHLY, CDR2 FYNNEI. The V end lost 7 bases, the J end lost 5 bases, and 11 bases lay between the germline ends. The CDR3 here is CASKSVDETQYF. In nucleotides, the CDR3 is TGTGCCAGCAAATCGGTGGATGAGACCCAGTACTTC.

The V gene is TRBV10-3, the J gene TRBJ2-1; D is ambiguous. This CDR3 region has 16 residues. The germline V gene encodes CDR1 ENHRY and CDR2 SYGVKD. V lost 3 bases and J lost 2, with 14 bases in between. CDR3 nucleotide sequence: TGTGCCATCAGTGACGATGGATGGTCCCCCTACAATGAGCAGTTCTTC. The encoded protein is CAISDDGWSPYNEQFF.

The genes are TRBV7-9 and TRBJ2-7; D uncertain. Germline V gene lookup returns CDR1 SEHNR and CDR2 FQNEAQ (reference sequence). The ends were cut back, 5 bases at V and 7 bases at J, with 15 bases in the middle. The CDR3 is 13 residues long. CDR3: CASSPPIRREQYF. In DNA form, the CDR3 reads TGTGCCAGCAGCCCTCCGATCCGCCGGGAGCAGTACTTC.

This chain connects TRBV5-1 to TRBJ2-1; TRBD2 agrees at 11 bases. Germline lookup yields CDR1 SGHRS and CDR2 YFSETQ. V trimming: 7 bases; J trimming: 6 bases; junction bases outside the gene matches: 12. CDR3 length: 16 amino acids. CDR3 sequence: CASRYQVTSGSNEQFF. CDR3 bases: TGCGCCAGCCGCTACCAGGTCACTAGCGGGAGCAATGAGCAGTTCTTC.

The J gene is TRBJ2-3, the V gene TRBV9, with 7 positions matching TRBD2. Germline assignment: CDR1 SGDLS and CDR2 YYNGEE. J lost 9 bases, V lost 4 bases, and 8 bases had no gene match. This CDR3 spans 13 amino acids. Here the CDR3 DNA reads TGTGCCAGCAGCCCCCGGGGGGAGGGGACGCAGTATTTT. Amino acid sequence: CASSPRGEGTQYF.

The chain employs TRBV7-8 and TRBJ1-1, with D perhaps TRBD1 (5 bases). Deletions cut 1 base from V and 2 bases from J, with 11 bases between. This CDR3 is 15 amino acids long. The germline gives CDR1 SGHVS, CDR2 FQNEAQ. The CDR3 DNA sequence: TGTGCCAGCAGCTTAGGAGGGGCAGTAAACACTGAAGCTTTCTTT. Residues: CASSLGGAVNTEAFF.

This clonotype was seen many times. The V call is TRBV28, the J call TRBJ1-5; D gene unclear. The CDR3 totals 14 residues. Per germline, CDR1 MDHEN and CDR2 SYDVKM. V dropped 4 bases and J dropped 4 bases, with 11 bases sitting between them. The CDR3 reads CASSSRMGNQPQHF. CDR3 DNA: TGTGCCAGCAGTTCCCGGATGGGGAATCAGCCCCAGCATTTT.

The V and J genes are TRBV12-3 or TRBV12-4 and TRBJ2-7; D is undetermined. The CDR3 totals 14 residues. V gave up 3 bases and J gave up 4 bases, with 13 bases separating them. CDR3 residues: CASSFSALIYEQYF. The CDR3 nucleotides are TGTGCCAGCAGTTTTTCTGCCCTCATATACGAGCAGTACTTC.

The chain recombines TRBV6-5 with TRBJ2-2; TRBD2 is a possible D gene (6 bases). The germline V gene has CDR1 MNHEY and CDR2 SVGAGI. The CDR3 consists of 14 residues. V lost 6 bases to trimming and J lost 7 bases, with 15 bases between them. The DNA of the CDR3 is TGTGCCAGCAGCATCGGCGGGGCCAACGGGGAGCTGTTTTTT. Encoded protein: CASSIGGANGELFF.

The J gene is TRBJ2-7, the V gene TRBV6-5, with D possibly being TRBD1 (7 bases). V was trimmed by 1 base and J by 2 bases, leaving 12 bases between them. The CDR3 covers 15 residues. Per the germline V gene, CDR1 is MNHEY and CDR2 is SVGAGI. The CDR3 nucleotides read TGTGCCAGCAGTTACTTTGGGGGGACAGCCTACGAGCAGTACTTC. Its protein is CASSYFGGTAYEQYF.

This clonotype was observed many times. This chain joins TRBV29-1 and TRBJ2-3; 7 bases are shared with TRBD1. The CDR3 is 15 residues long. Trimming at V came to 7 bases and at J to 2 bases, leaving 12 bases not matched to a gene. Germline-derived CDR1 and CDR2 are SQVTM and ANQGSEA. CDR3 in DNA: TGCAGCGCCCTACCTTCCAGGGGGAACACAGATACGCAGTATTTT. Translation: CSALPSRGNTDTQYF.

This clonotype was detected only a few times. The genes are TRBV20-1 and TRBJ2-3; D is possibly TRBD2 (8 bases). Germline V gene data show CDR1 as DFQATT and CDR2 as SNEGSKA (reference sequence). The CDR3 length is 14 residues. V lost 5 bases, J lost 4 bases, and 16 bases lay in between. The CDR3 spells CSAEAGGQADTQYF. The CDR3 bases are TGCAGTGCTGAGGCGGGAGGACAGGCAGATACGCAGTATTTT.

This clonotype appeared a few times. In nucleotides, the CDR3 is TGTGCCTCCGGTAGCGGAGGAGGTAATGAGCAGTTCTTC. It encodes CASGSGGGNEQFF. The rearrangement joins TRBV10-3 to TRBJ2-1; maybe TRBD2 (6 bases). Germline loops: CDR1 ENHRY, CDR2 SYGVKD. Trimming pared 11 bases from V and 7 bases from J, leaving 18 bases between. This CDR3 contains 13 residues.